The next 25 T cell receptor beta chains were all read from a single sample in a study of shared T cell receptors in the human thymus. Measured with immunoSEQ multiplex PCR; TCRdb has only the in-frame clones, and not every one. The sample shows about 610,000 clones, roughly 90% of them seen only once. These data also featured in a second study, about human thymus T cells.

The sequenced material came from thymocytes. The origin of the receptors is a boy in the first two years of life with a congenital heart defect.

CDR3 coding DNA: TGTGCCAGCAGCTTTCCAGACTCGAACAATGAGCAGTTCTTC. Protein product: CASSFPDSNNEQFF. The rearrangement uses TRBV5-4 and TRBJ2-1, with D unclear. Trimming took off 2 bases at V and 5 bases at J, with 11 bases between the two ends. The CDR3 contains 14 residues. CDR1 is SGHNT and CDR2 is YYREEE in the germline V gene (reference sequence).

The V call is TRBV10-3, the J call TRBJ1-2; D not resolved. CDR1 and CDR2 (germline): ENHRY, SYGVKD. The CDR3 is made up of 14 amino acids. The V end was cut by 10 bases, the J end by 3 bases, with 18 bases between. The DNA for the CDR3 is TGTGCCACCCGGCCCCAGTTGAGGGACTATGGCTACACCTTC. It specifies CATRPQLRDYGYTF.

This clone was observed a few times. The chain joins TRBV29-1 to TRBJ1-4, with D unclear. The V gene lost 4 bases and the J gene lost 4 bases, with 7 bases spanning the gap. CDR1 and CDR2 from the germline V gene are SQVTM and ANQGSEA. This CDR3 is 12 amino acids long. CDR3 sequence reads: CSVGAYNEKLFF. CDR3 DNA: TGCAGCGTTGGGGCCTATAATGAAAAACTGTTTTTT.

This chain connects TRBV5-4 to TRBJ1-1; 7 bases align to TRBD1. In germline, CDR1 is SGHNT, CDR2 YYREEE (reference sequence). V lost 5 bases to trimming and J lost 10 bases; unmatched junction nucleotides: 8. This CDR3 has 12 residues. The CDR3 sequence is CASRGLTGRAFF. For the CDR3, the DNA is TGTGCCAGCAGGGGATTGACAGGGAGAGCTTTCTTT.

This rearrangement joins TRBV7-2 to TRBJ2-7, with TRBD1 matching over 9 bases. V trimming: 5 bases; J trimming: 3 bases; junction bases outside the gene matches: 8. The CDR3 contains 15 residues. Germline CDR1 is SGHTA and CDR2 is FQGNSA. The CDR3 nucleotides are TGTGCCAGCAGCATGGGACAGGGTGGGAGCTACGAGCAGTACTTC. This gives the protein CASSMGQGGSYEQYF.

The chain links TRBV5-4 to TRBJ1-1; 9 bases are a match to TRBD1. Germline trimming cut 2 bases from V and 3 bases from J; bases unmatched to any gene: 14. The CDR3 loop spans 18 amino acids. CDR1 SGHNT and CDR2 YYREEE come from the germline V gene (reference sequence). This CDR3 is CASSLPPGQGLKDTEAFF. Written as DNA, the CDR3 is TGTGCCAGCAGCTTACCTCCGGGACAGGGATTAAAGGACACTGAAGCTTTCTTT.

The rearrangement uses TRBV6-1 and TRBJ2-7, with D perhaps matching TRBD1 (6 bases). Germline CDR1 is MNHNS and CDR2 is SASEGT. The CDR3 is made up of 12 amino acids. V was pared by 2 bases and J by 4 bases, with 6 bases between. The CDR3 coding sequence is TGTGCCAGCAGTGAAACAGGGTACGAGCAGTACTTC. It is translated as CASSETGYEQYF.

The V call is TRBV10-3, the J call TRBJ1-2; 7 nucleotides line up with TRBD1. The germline V gene encodes CDR1 ENHRY and CDR2 SYGVKD. CDR3 size: 17 residues. Trimming at V came to 6 bases and at J to 6 bases, leaving 19 bases not matched to a gene. The DNA for the CDR3 is TGTGCCATCAGGAGGATGGCCCGACAGGGCGAGGAGGATGGCTACACCTTC. Amino acids: CAIRRMARQGEEDGYTF.

The genes are TRBV4-1 and TRBJ2-3, with D maybe TRBD2 (5 bases). Germline CDR1 and CDR2: MGHRA and YSYEKL. The CDR3 extends over 16 amino acids. V lost 5 bases, J lost 0 bases, and 15 bases lay in between. The CDR3 reads CASSSRTERSTDTQYF. The DNA of the CDR3 is TGCGCCAGCAGCTCTCGGACTGAACGAAGCACAGATACGCAGTATTTT.

CDR3 loop: CASSKDRANIQYF. The CDR3 DNA is TGTGCCAGCAGCAAAGACAGGGCAAACATTCAGTACTTC. This chain joins TRBV5-6 and TRBJ2-4; TRBD1 matches at 7 bases. The germline CDR1 and CDR2 sequences are SGHDT and YYEEEE. The CDR3 has 13 residues. V was clipped by 4 bases and J by 6 bases; unmatched bases: 4. The whole variable domain, filled in from reference TRBV5-6 and TRBJ2-4, reads DAGVTQSPTHLIKTRGQQVTLRCSPKSGHDTVSWYQQALGQGPQFIFQYYEEEERQRGNFPDRFSGHQFPNYSSELNVNALLLGDSALYLCASSKDRANIQYFGAGTRLSVL.

Note on this clone: The identical CDR3 is also encoded by other nucleotide sequences in the sample. This chain joins TRBV20-1 and TRBJ2-3, with D uncertain. V shed 4 bases and J shed 1 base, with 3 bases lying between them. The CDR3 spans 11 residues. Germline V gives CDR1 DFQATT, CDR2 SNEGSKA (reference sequence). CDR3 sequence reads: CSATRTDTQYF. CDR3 bases: TGCAGTGCTACTCGCACAGATACGCAGTATTTT.

The chain carries TRBV11-2 and TRBJ2-1; 7 nucleotides align to TRBD2. This CDR3 is 15 amino acids long. The J segment lost 7 bases and the V segment lost 1 base, leaving 7 bases of the junction unmatched. Germline values: CDR1 SGHAT, CDR2 FQNNGV. CDR3 region: CASSLGVLAANEQFF. The DNA for the CDR3 is TGTGCCAGCAGCTTAGGTGTTCTAGCGGCGAATGAGCAGTTCTTC.

Regarding this clone: The identical CDR3 is also encoded by other nucleotide sequences in the sample. This chain joins TRBV11-2 and TRBJ2-7, with 13 bases that match TRBD2. V dropped 1 base and J dropped 4; count of bases not matched to a gene: 4. This CDR3 has 16 amino acids. Germline CDR1 reads SGHAT; CDR2 reads FQNNGV. The CDR3 sequence: CASSLVGLAGSYEQYF. CDR3 DNA: TGTGCCAGCAGCTTAGTGGGACTAGCGGGATCGTACGAGCAGTACTTC.

The chain is built from TRBV19 and TRBJ2-4; D might be TRBD2 (5 bases). V was clipped by 2 bases and J by 5 bases, with 13 bases between them. Germline V CDR1 and CDR2: LNHDA, SQIVND (reference sequence). There are 15 residues in the CDR3. In DNA form, the CDR3 reads TGTGCCAGTAGTATAAGGATGGTGAGGGAAAACATTCAGTACTTC. Protein sequence: CASSIRMVRENIQYF.

The genes are TRBV10-1 and TRBJ1-4; the match to TRBD1 covers 7 bases. CDR1 is WNHNN, CDR2 SYGVQD, per germline (reference sequence). The CDR3 contains 11 residues. The junction had 3 bases not matched to a gene; V was cut back by 5 bases and J by 12 bases. CDR3 in DNA: TGCGCCAGCAGTCACAGGGGCGAACTGTTTTTT. Translating it yields CASSHRGELFF.

This clone has a single count. The V and J genes are TRBV7-7 and TRBJ2-3, with a weak D call TRBD2 (5 bases). The CDR3 length is 17 residues. From germline, CDR1 is SSHAT and CDR2 FNYEAQ (reference sequence). V was trimmed by 5 bases and J by 0 bases, leaving 18 bases between them. The DNA for the CDR3 is TGTGCCAGCAGCCCCGGGTGGGAGACACTTAGCACAGATACGCAGTATTTT. This codes for CASSPGWETLSTDTQYF.

J is TRBJ2-7 and V is TRBV4-3; a possible D gene is TRBD1 (6 bases). V lost 0 bases, J lost 2 bases, and 8 bases lay in between. CDR1 LGHNA and CDR2 YSLEER come from the germline V gene. The CDR3 runs to 14 residues. DNA of the CDR3: TGCGCCAGCAGCCAAGATCACAGGGCCTACGAGCAGTACTTC. The encoded protein is CASSQDHRAYEQYF.

The chain uses TRBV4-1 and TRBJ2-7; no reliable D call. This CDR3 comprises 13 residues. Deletions cut 1 base from V and 5 bases from J, with 9 bases between. Germline CDR1 reads MGHRA; CDR2 reads YSYEKL. Here the CDR3 DNA reads TGCGCCAGCAGCCAAGCCTGGCACCACGAGCAGTACTTC. Translation: CASSQAWHHEQYF.

This clone was picked up a small number of times. The J gene is TRBJ1-3, the V gene TRBV7-6, with 7 bases fitting TRBD1. The CDR3 contains 14 residues. In germline, CDR1 is SGHVS, CDR2 FNYEAQ. J lost 1 base, V lost 5 bases, and 2 bases had no gene match. The CDR3 DNA reads as TGTGCCAGCAGCCCGGGACAGTCTGGAAACACCATATATTTT. This translates into CASSPGQSGNTIYF.

The V call is TRBV28, the J call TRBJ2-7; D is undetermined. The CDR3 spans 16 residues. Germline V CDR1 and CDR2: MDHEN, SYDVKM. V lost 5 bases and J 1 base, leaving 18 bases between the germline ends. CDR3 sequence: CASSPDSSPQSYEQYF. The CDR3 nucleotides read TGTGCCAGCAGTCCCGACTCATCCCCTCAGTCCTACGAGCAGTACTTC.

V usage is TRBV5-1 and J usage is TRBJ2-5; 7 nucleotides align to TRBD1. CDR1 and CDR2 from the germline V gene are SGHRS and YFSETQ. CDR3 length: 14 amino acids. With 3 bases clipped from V and 1 base from J, the junction kept 3 bases outside the gene matches. The CDR3 protein is CASSSRQGQETQYF. CDR3 nucleotide sequence: TGCGCCAGCAGCTCACGACAGGGCCAAGAGACCCAGTACTTC.

The V call is TRBV28, the J call TRBJ2-7; 7 bases match TRBD1. CDR1 is MDHEN, CDR2 SYDVKM, per germline. After removal of 5 bases from V and 3 bases from J, the junction contained 7 bases not matched to a gene. This CDR3 is built from 14 residues. The CDR3: CASSRTGRVYEQYF. In DNA form, the CDR3 reads TGTGCCAGCAGTCGGACAGGAAGGGTCTACGAGCAGTACTTC.

This sequence joins TRBV6-6 and TRBJ1-5; TRBD1 matches at 8 bases. Trimming removed 6 bases from V and 6 bases from J; junction bases left unmatched: 1. Germline V CDR1 and CDR2: MNHNY, SVGAGI (reference sequence). CDR3 size: 12 residues. The CDR3 reads CASSQGAQPQHF. For the CDR3, the DNA is TGTGCCAGCAGCCAGGGGGCTCAGCCCCAGCATTTT.

This sequence joins TRBV7-6 and TRBJ2-3, with TRBD2 matching 9 bases. Trimming removed 10 bases from V and 0 bases from J; junction bases left unmatched: 11. This CDR3 comprises 16 residues. Germline loops: CDR1 SGHVS, CDR2 FNYEAQ. The CDR3 DNA is TGTGCCACCAAGCGGGAGGAGCGAGCCAGCACAGATACGCAGTATTTT. Encoded protein: CATKREERASTDTQYF. Drawing the rest from reference TRBV7-6 and TRBJ2-3, the complete variable domain is GAGVSQSPRYKVTKRGQDVALRCDPISGHVSLYWYRQALGQGPEFLTYFNYEAQQDKSGLPNDRFSAERPEGSISTLTIQRTEQRDSAMYRCATKREERASTDTQYFGPGTRLTVL.

This chain connects TRBV27 to TRBJ2-7, with a tentative D call TRBD1 (5 bases). Germline assignment: CDR1 MNHEY and CDR2 SMNVEV (reference sequence). Trimming pared 2 bases from V and 5 bases from J, leaving 19 bases between. CDR3 length: 16 amino acids. The CDR3 DNA is TGTGCCAGCAGTTTAACCAGGGATGAAGGAGTCCACGAGCAGTACTTC. Translated: CASSLTRDEGVHEQYF.